Following are 27 T cell receptor beta chains from one sample sequenced in a study of shared clonotypes between healthy human individuals. Some clones are missing from TCRdb's copy, which holds only in-frame ones; the method was immunoSEQ multiplex PCR. The sample consists of millions of clones, approximately 93% of them appearing once. The specimen sequenced was naive CD4+ T cells from PBMCs. Documented subset: CD45RA+ positively selected. These receptors were collected from a man between 18 and 35 years old in good health. Some clones in this sample may be carry-over from other donors' samples.

The rearrangement uses TRBV12-1 and TRBJ1-1. TRBV12-1 is given as a pseudogene. This CDR3 comprises 16 residues. Here the CDR3 DNA reads TGTGCCAGCAGCTTACACGAGAGGGAGAGTGGCACTGAAGCTTTCTTT. This gives the protein CASSLHERESGTEAFF.

The sample holds one count of this clone. The rearrangement joins TRBV28 to TRBJ2-7; D uncertain. V lost 8 bases and J lost 3, with 17 bases in between. This CDR3 has 14 residues. Germline lookup yields CDR1 MDHEN and CDR2 SYDVKM. CDR3 sequence: CASAKYISFYEQYF. The CDR3 DNA sequence: TGTGCCAGCGCTAAGTATATATCCTTCTACGAGCAGTACTTC. Complete variable domain (other parts from reference TRBV28 and TRBJ2-7): DVKVTQSSRYLVKRTGEKVFLECVQDMDHENMFWYRQDPGLGLRLIYFSYDVKMKEKGDIPEGYSVSREKKERFSLILESASTNQTSMYLCASAKYISFYEQYFGPGTRLTVT.

This chain uses TRBV11-2 with TRBJ1-1; no reliable D call. The CDR3 is 13 residues long. Germline values: CDR1 SGHAT, CDR2 FQNNGV. V lost 5 bases and J 0 bases, leaving 7 bases between the germline ends. The CDR3 region has the DNA TGTGCCAGCAGCATCACACTGAACACTGAAGCTTTCTTT. Translation: CASSITLNTEAFF.

V usage is TRBV6-1 and J usage is TRBJ1-5; perhaps TRBD1 as D (5 bases). This CDR3 spans 17 amino acids. Trimming cost V 4 bases and J 2 bases, with 18 bases left between them. CDR1 and CDR2 from the germline V gene are MNHNS and SASEGT. CDR3 coding DNA: TGTGCCAGCAGTGCCGTTCAAAGGGGCTTCGGCAATCAGCCCCAGCATTTT. This translates into CASSAVQRGFGNQPQHF.

The chain joins TRBV5-6 to TRBJ2-4, with 8 bases lining up with TRBD1. Germline V gives CDR1 SGHDT, CDR2 YYEEEE. V trimming: 4 bases; J trimming: 10 bases; junction bases outside the gene matches: 13. CDR3 size: 15 residues. CDR3 region: CASSPRDRLNVIQYF. The CDR3 DNA reads TGTGCCAGCAGCCCCCGGGACAGGCTCAATGTGATTCAGTACTTC.

V is TRBV7-8 and J is TRBJ2-7, with 7 bases matching TRBD1. The germline gives CDR1 SGHVS, CDR2 FQNEAQ. This CDR3 has 16 residues. Trimming removed 4 bases from V and 0 bases from J; junction bases left unmatched: 9. This CDR3 reads CASSSRSQGRSYEQYF. CDR3 DNA sequence: TGTGCCAGCAGCTCCAGATCACAGGGGCGCTCCTACGAGCAGTACTTC.

The V call is TRBV9, the J call TRBJ2-3, with TRBD2 matching over 12 bases. The germline CDR1 and CDR2 sequences are SGDLS and YYNGEE. The CDR3 is 16 amino acids. V lost 4 bases, J lost 4 bases, and 7 bases stayed unmatched. The CDR3 protein is CASSSGRLAGADTQYF. As DNA, the CDR3 is TGTGCCAGCAGCTCCGGTAGACTAGCGGGAGCAGATACGCAGTATTTT. The full variable domain, with the rest looked up from reference TRBV9 and TRBJ2-3, is DSGVTQTPKHLITATGQRVTLRCSPRSGDLSVYWYQQSLDQGLQFLIQYYNGEERAKGNILERFSAQQFPDLHSELNLSSLELGDSALYFCASSSGRLAGADTQYFGPGTRLTVL.

The V gene is TRBV19, the J gene TRBJ2-3, with TRBD2 identical over 7 bases. The CDR3 is made up of 14 amino acids. Germline-derived CDR1 and CDR2 are LNHDA and SQIVND (reference sequence). Trimming at V came to 4 bases and at J to 1 base, leaving 2 bases not matched to a gene. The CDR3 loop is CASSRLARTDTQYF. The DNA of the CDR3 is TGTGCCAGTAGTAGACTAGCACGCACAGATACGCAGTATTTT.

The rearrangement joins TRBV18 to TRBJ2-1; 11 bases are shared with TRBD1. Germline CDR1 KGHSH, CDR2 LQKENI. The CDR3 covers 14 residues. V lost 3 bases to trimming and J lost 8 bases; unmatched junction nucleotides: 3. The CDR3 DNA reads TGTGCCAGCTCACCGGACAGGGGGCGTTATGAGCAGTTCTTC. It is translated as CASSPDRGRYEQFF.

The chain couples TRBV19 to TRBJ1-4, with no clear D. Germline CDR1 is LNHDA and CDR2 is SQIVND (reference sequence). The CDR3 extends over 15 amino acids. V lost 3 bases and J lost 6, with 14 bases in between. In DNA form, the CDR3 reads TGTGCCAGTAGTATTTTAGGACCACGGGATGAAAAACTGTTTTTT. Translation gives CASSILGPRDEKLFF.

The chain employs TRBV19 and TRBJ2-1; TRBD2 matches at 15 bases. CDR3 length: 18 amino acids. V dropped 3 bases and J dropped 3; count of bases not matched to a gene: 6. In germline, CDR1 is LNHDA, CDR2 SQIVND (reference sequence). Written as DNA, the CDR3 is TGTGCCAGTAGTATCCGGACTAGCGGGAGGGAAGGCTACAATGAGCAGTTCTTC. Translation gives CASSIRTSGREGYNEQFF.

The J gene is TRBJ2-7, the V gene TRBV29-1; D may be TRBD1 or TRBD2 (6 bases each). The CDR3 contains 13 residues. The germline V gene encodes CDR1 SQVTM and CDR2 ANQGSEA. Trimming pared 5 bases from V and 3 bases from J, leaving 14 bases between. The CDR3 DNA reads as TGCAGCGTTAAGGGGGGACGGAACTACGAGCAGTACTTC. It specifies CSVKGGRNYEQYF.

This sequence joins TRBV28 and TRBJ2-1, with D tentatively TRBD2 (5 bases). The CDR3 is made up of 14 amino acids. With 6 bases removed from V and 0 bases from J, the gap between germline ends came to 9 bases. CDR1 and CDR2 (germline): MDHEN, SYDVKM. CDR3 sequence: CASRGESSYNEQFF. As DNA, the CDR3 is TGTGCCAGCAGGGGAGAGAGCTCCTACAATGAGCAGTTCTTC.

The J gene is TRBJ1-2, the V gene TRBV25-1, with D unclear. The CDR3 covers 14 residues. With 3 bases removed from V and 2 bases from J, the gap between germline ends came to 10 bases. Germline V gives CDR1 MGHDK, CDR2 SYGVNS. CDR3 loop: CASSDLGENYGYTF. CDR3 in DNA: TGTGCCAGCAGTGATTTGGGAGAGAACTATGGCTACACCTTC.

As to this clone: Different DNA sequences within this sample yield the same CDR3. The rearrangement links TRBV5-8 to TRBJ2-5, with 7 bases matching TRBD1. The CDR3 is 14 amino acids. V was pared by 2 bases and J by 2 bases, with 3 bases of the junction left unmatched. Germline CDR1 and CDR2: SGHTS and YDEGEE. Here the CDR3 DNA reads TGTGCCAGCAGCTTAGGACAGGCGCAAGAGACCCAGTACTTC. This codes for CASSLGQAQETQYF.

The V gene is TRBV28, the J gene TRBJ1-3; a possible D gene is TRBD1 (5 bases). Looked up from germline, CDR1 is MDHEN and CDR2 is SYDVKM. With 3 bases removed from V and 6 bases from J, the gap between germline ends came to 9 bases. CDR3 length: 13 amino acids. CDR3 amino acids: CASSLTGENTIYF. CDR3 DNA: TGTGCCAGCAGTTTGACGGGGGAAAACACCATATATTTT.

This clone was seen more than once but under ten times. This chain joins TRBV6-1 and TRBJ1-1; tentatively, D is TRBD1 (6 bases). Germline-derived CDR1 and CDR2 are MNHNS and SASEGT. Trimming removed 5 bases at V and 4 bases at J, with 11 bases between. The CDR3 spans 13 residues. The CDR3 region has the DNA TGTGCCAGCAGTCTCACAGGGAGCACTGAAGCTTTCTTT. This gives the protein CASSLTGSTEAFF.

V and J are TRBV5-5 and TRBJ2-2, with D possibly TRBD1 on 6 matching bases. The CDR3 is 15 amino acids. V shed 8 bases and J shed 4 bases, with 18 bases lying between them. The germline V gene has CDR1 SGHKS and CDR2 YYEKEE (reference sequence). CDR3 DNA sequence: TGTGCCAGTCACTCGACGTGGGGGCTCACCGGGGAGCTGTTTTTT. Its translation is CASHSTWGLTGELFF.

The genes are TRBV5-1 and TRBJ1-4, with unresolved D. Germline CDR1 reads SGHRS; CDR2 reads YFSETQ. The CDR3 runs to 14 residues. The V end lost 0 bases, the J end lost 3 bases, and 6 bases lay between the germline ends. CDR3 in amino acids: CASSLAPPNEKLFF. CDR3 nucleotide sequence: TGCGCCAGCAGCTTGGCCCCTCCTAATGAAAAACTGTTTTTT.

The CDR3 sequence: CASSPQGRGSYEQYF. The CDR3, as DNA: TGTGCCAGCAGTCCACAGGGGAGGGGTTCCTACGAGCAGTACTTC. The chain links TRBV28 to TRBJ2-7, with D tentatively TRBD1 or TRBD2 (7 bases each). This CDR3 contains 15 residues. Germline V gene sequence: CDR1 MDHEN, CDR2 SYDVKM. V shed 5 bases and J shed 1 base, with 15 bases lying between them. Based on the CDR3 plus reference TRBV28 and TRBJ2-7, the full variable domain is DVKVTQSSRYLVKRTGEKVFLECVQDMDHENMFWYRQDPGLGLRLIYFSYDVKMKEKGDIPEGYSVSREKKERFSLILESASTNQTSMYLCASSPQGRGSYEQYFGPGTRLTVT.

V and J are TRBV7-8 and TRBJ2-7; 8 positions match TRBD2. The germline V gene encodes CDR1 SGHVS and CDR2 FQNEAQ. After removal of 5 bases from V and 3 bases from J, the junction contained 6 bases not matched to a gene. The CDR3 length is 14 residues. Here the CDR3 DNA reads TGTGCCAGCAGCCTCCACCGGGAGGGCTACGAGCAGTACTTC. Translated, it gives CASSLHREGYEQYF.

The CDR3 sequence is CSVEEWPPRDVAYNEQFF. DNA for the CDR3: TGCAGCGTTGAAGAATGGCCCCCGCGGGACGTCGCCTACAATGAGCAGTTCTTC. This chain joins TRBV29-1 and TRBJ2-1; possibly TRBD2 for D (6 bases). CDR1 and CDR2 (germline): SQVTM, ANQGSEA. Trimming shortened V by 0 bases and J by 2 bases, and 20 bases separated the two germline ends. The CDR3 extends over 18 amino acids.

The CDR3 here is CASSAEPGQLYGYTF. CDR3 nucleotides: TGCGCCAGCAGCGCCGAACCGGGACAGCTCTATGGCTACACCTTC. The chain combines TRBV5-1 with TRBJ1-2; 7 bases agree with TRBD1. CDR3 size: 15 residues. Germline CDR1 reads SGHRS; CDR2 reads YFSETQ. After removal of 4 bases from V and 4 bases from J, the junction contained 10 bases not matched to a gene.

The gene calls are TRBV9 and TRBJ2-5; the D gene is possibly TRBD2 (6 bases). With 3 bases removed from V and 4 bases from J, the gap between germline ends came to 10 bases. Germline loops: CDR1 SGDLS, CDR2 YYNGEE. The CDR3 extends over 13 amino acids. CDR3 DNA: TGTGCCAGCAGCGAGTCGGGGGTAGAGACCCAGTACTTC. It specifies CASSESGVETQYF. The full variable domain, in which reference TRBV9 and TRBJ2-5 provide the parts outside the CDR3, is DSGVTQTPKHLITATGQRVTLRCSPRSGDLSVYWYQQSLDQGLQFLIQYYNGEERAKGNILERFSAQQFPDLHSELNLSSLELGDSALYFCASSESGVETQYFGPGTRLLVL.

The chain employs TRBV27 and TRBJ2-7; either TRBD1 or TRBD2 may fit D (5 bases each). This CDR3 contains 13 residues. V lost 7 bases and J 7 bases, leaving 17 bases between the germline ends. Germline CDR1 reads MNHEY; CDR2 reads SMNVEV (reference sequence). CDR3 in DNA: TGTGCCAGCAAACCGTACCCAGAGGGGGAGCAGTACTTC. It encodes CASKPYPEGEQYF.

The chain carries TRBV14 and TRBJ2-2; D is unresolved. V dropped 1 base and J dropped 6 bases, with 9 bases sitting between them. Per the germline V gene, CDR1 is SGHDN and CDR2 is FVKESK. The CDR3 runs 14 residues. As DNA, the CDR3 is TGTGCCAGCAGCCAAGTGGTCGGGCCCGGGGAGCTGTTTTTT. Translating gives CASSQVVGPGELFF.

As to this clone: Different DNA sequences within this sample yield the same CDR3. The CDR3 here is CASSPSPGAYEQYF. The DNA of the CDR3 is TGTGCCAGCAGTCCCTCACCTGGAGCCTACGAGCAGTACTTC. The V gene is TRBV28, the J gene TRBJ2-7; D unresolved. The V and J ends lost 5 bases and 2 bases respectively, with 13 bases between them. There are 14 residues in the CDR3. Per germline, CDR1 MDHEN and CDR2 SYDVKM.